Sequencing of this TCR beta chain was carried out in a study of shared clonotypes between healthy human individuals. Generated by immunoSEQ multiplex PCR, the TCRdb table keeps only in-frame clones and is missing some. The sample consists of around 620,000 clones, 95% of them appearing once. In germline, CDR1 is SEHNR, CDR2 FQNEAQ (reference sequence). The CDR3 consists of 13 residues. Trimming cost V 1 base and J 2 bases, with 6 bases left between them. Naive CD8 populations comprised CD45RO-negative cells positively selected for CCR7, excluding terminally differentiated effector memory CD45RA+ cells.

The receptor comes from a woman aged 25 to 39 in good health. Material for sequencing was naive CD8+ T cells sorted from blood. The chain uses TRBV7-9 and TRBJ2-7; D gene unclear. As DNA, the CDR3 is TGTGCCAGCAGCTTAGACAGTACCTACGAGCAGTACTTC. The encoded protein is CASSLDSTYEQYF.